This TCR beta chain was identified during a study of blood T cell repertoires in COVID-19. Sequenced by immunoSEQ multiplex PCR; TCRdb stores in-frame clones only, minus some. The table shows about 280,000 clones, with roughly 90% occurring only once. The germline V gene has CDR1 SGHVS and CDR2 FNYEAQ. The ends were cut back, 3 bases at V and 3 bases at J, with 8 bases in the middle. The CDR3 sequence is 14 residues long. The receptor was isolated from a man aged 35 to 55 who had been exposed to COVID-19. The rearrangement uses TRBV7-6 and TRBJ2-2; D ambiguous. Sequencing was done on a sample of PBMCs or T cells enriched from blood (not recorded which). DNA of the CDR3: TGTGCCAGCAGCTTTCAAATAGACACCGGGGAGCTGTTTTTT. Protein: CASSFQIDTGELFF.